Each of the 31 T cell receptor beta chains below was sequenced from the same sample in a study of shared clonotypes between healthy human individuals. Sequencing was performed with immunoSEQ multiplex PCR; in TCRdb, only in-frame clones are kept and a portion is missing. This sample has 450,000 to 650,000 clones, with around three quarters found just once. Sequenced sample: PBMCs. These receptors all come from a woman aged 40 to 49 in good health. Some clones in this sample may be carry-over from other donors' samples.

The CDR3 reads CASSITGVGWEQYF. Written as DNA, the CDR3 is TGTGCCAGTAGTATAACGGGAGTTGGCTGGGAGCAGTACTTC. The chain uses TRBV19 and TRBJ2-7; D possibly corresponds to TRBD2 (6 bases). The V gene's germline CDR1 is LNHDA and CDR2 SQIVND (reference sequence). V gave up 2 bases and J gave up 7 bases, with 15 bases separating them. There are 14 residues in the CDR3.

V usage is TRBV7-2 and J usage is TRBJ2-1, with D perhaps assigned TRBD1 or TRBD2 (6 bases each). The CDR3 runs 16 residues. Germline loops: CDR1 SGHTA, CDR2 FQGNSA. Deletions cut 4 bases from V and 10 bases from J, with 23 bases between. The CDR3 region is CASSSRGGVAYAEQFF. CDR3 DNA: TGTGCCAGCAGCTCCAGGGGAGGCGTTGCCTATGCGGAGCAGTTCTTC.

The V gene is TRBV15, the J gene TRBJ2-7; 7 bases agree with TRBD1. The CDR3 runs 14 residues. Germline assignment: CDR1 LNHNV and CDR2 YYDKDF (reference sequence). After removal of 4 bases from V and 5 bases from J, the junction contained 8 bases not matched to a gene. As DNA, the CDR3 is TGTGCCACCAGCACGGTTCGGCAGGGGGACGAGCAGTACTTC. Translated: CATSTVRQGDEQYF.

V and J are TRBV11-2 and TRBJ2-3; possibly TRBD2 for D (5 bases). Trimming left V 6 bases short and J 5 bases short, with 15 bases between. CDR1 and CDR2 (germline): SGHAT, FQNNGV. The CDR3 covers 14 residues. DNA of the CDR3: TGTGCCAGCAGGCCGGGTTTGGCGGGAGATACGCAGTATTTT. Its translation: CASRPGLAGDTQYF. Looking up the rest from reference TRBV11-2 and TRBJ2-3 gives the full variable domain: EAGVAQSPRYKIIEKRQSVAFWCNPISGHATLYWYQQILGQGPKLLIQFQNNGVVDDSQLPKDRFSAERLKGVDSTLKIQPAKLEDSAVYLCASRPGLAGDTQYFGPGTRLTVL.

The chain joins TRBV7-8 to TRBJ1-5, with 7 bases matching TRBD1. V lost 4 bases to trimming and J lost 4 bases; unmatched junction nucleotides: 7. This CDR3 comprises 15 residues. CDR1 and CDR2 from the germline V gene are SGHVS and FQNEAQ. For the CDR3, the DNA is TGTGCCAGCAGCTATACCAGGGACAGTAATCAGCCCCAGCATTTT. Translating it yields CASSYTRDSNQPQHF. Together with reference TRBV7-8 and TRBJ1-5, the CDR3 gives the full variable domain: GAGVSQSPRYKVAKRGQDVALRCDPISGHVSLFWYQQALGQGPEFLTYFQNEAQLDKSGLPSDRFFAERPEGSVSTLKIQRTQQEDSAVYLCASSYTRDSNQPQHFGDGTRLSIL.

Ten or more counts support this clone. Other DNA variants within this sample encode the same CDR3. The J gene is TRBJ1-4, the V gene TRBV15; the D is unclear. The germline gives CDR1 LNHNV, CDR2 YYDKDF (reference sequence). V gave up 5 bases and J gave up 8 bases, with 15 bases separating them. The CDR3 is 14 amino acids. Written as DNA, the CDR3 is TGTGCCACCAGCGACGACATATTTCAAGAAAAACTGTTTTTT. Protein product: CATSDDIFQEKLFF.

Points on this clone: At one of its ends the junction is not consistent with the germline gene, which may arise from a read error. The chain uses TRBV6-6 and TRBJ2-7, with D possibly TRBD1 on 5 matching bases. Per germline, CDR1 MNHNY and CDR2 SVGAGI (reference sequence). This CDR3 contains 11 residues. The CDR3 loop is CASSPRTRSDF. The CDR3 DNA follows: TGTGCCAGCAGTCCCCGGACACGAAGCGACTTC.

The chain recombines TRBV28 with TRBJ2-1; D uncertain. Germline-derived CDR1 and CDR2 are MDHEN and SYDVKM. V was trimmed by 3 bases and J by 4 bases, leaving 13 bases between them. CDR3 length: 15 residues. In nucleotides, the CDR3 is TGTGCCAGCAGTTTTGGCGGTCTAGGGTACAATGAGCAGTTCTTC. It translates to CASSFGGLGYNEQFF.

On this clone itself: Other DNA sequences in this sample translate to the same CDR3. The chain links TRBV29-1 to TRBJ2-3; D not resolved. This CDR3 region has 12 residues. Trimming stripped 3 bases from V and 2 bases from J, with 6 bases between. Germline CDR1 and CDR2: SQVTM and ANQGSEA. This CDR3 reads CSVEAVTDTQYF. The CDR3 region has the DNA TGCAGCGTTGAGGCAGTCACAGATACGCAGTATTTT.

V gene TRBV18 combines with J gene TRBJ2-5; no firm D call. The CDR3 spans 15 residues. The V end was cut by 3 bases, the J end by 3 bases, with 14 bases between. Germline V gene sequence: CDR1 KGHSH, CDR2 LQKENI. CDR3 protein: CASSPGEGTKETQYF. The DNA of the CDR3 is TGTGCCAGCTCACCGGGTGAAGGAACTAAAGAGACCCAGTACTTC.

About this clone itself: A much larger clonotype is one base distant, so this may be a read error. The V and J genes are TRBV2 and TRBJ2-2; D perhaps matches TRBD2 (5 bases). Germline loops: CDR1 SNHLY, CDR2 FYNNEI. This CDR3 is built from 15 residues. The DNA of the CDR3 is TGTGCCAGCAGTGAACTTCCCGCCTACACCGGGGAGCCGTTTTTT. This encodes CASSELPAYTGEPFF.

The sample holds a few counts of this clone. A far more abundant clone sits one base away, making this likely a read error. At the DNA level, this CDR3 is encoded by other sequences in the same sample as well. The V and J genes are TRBV19 and TRBJ2-5; the match to TRBD2 covers 8 bases. The CDR3 is made up of 15 amino acids. Germline CDR1 and CDR2: LNHDA and SQIVND (reference sequence). The CDR3, as DNA: TGCGCCAGTAGAGGGGTCGGGAGGGCCCAAGAGACCCAGTACTTC. It codes for CASRGVGRAQETQYF.

V and J are TRBV28 and TRBJ2-3, with 8 bases identical to TRBD2. Germline V CDR1 and CDR2: MDHEN, SYDVKM. With V trimmed by 7 bases and J by 14 bases, 14 bases remained unmatched. The CDR3 is 13 amino acids. The CDR3 region is CASTPIQREGRYF. The CDR3 DNA reads TGTGCCAGCACCCCGATCCAACGGGAGGGGCGGTATTTT. Full variable domain (rest looked up from reference TRBV28 and TRBJ2-3): DVKVTQSSRYLVKRTGEKVFLECVQDMDHENMFWYRQDPGLGLRLIYFSYDVKMKEKGDIPEGYSVSREKKERFSLILESASTNQTSMYLCASTPIQREGRYFGPGTRLTVL.

V usage is TRBV27 and J usage is TRBJ1-2, with 9 bases that match TRBD1. There are 18 residues in the CDR3. Trimming cost V 5 bases and J 3 bases; bases outside gene matches: 16. In germline, CDR1 is MNHEY, CDR2 SMNVEV (reference sequence). This CDR3 is CASSPLNANRGPHYGYTF. The DNA for the CDR3 is TGTGCCAGCAGTCCTCTAAACGCTAACAGGGGGCCTCACTATGGCTACACCTTC.

The chain combines TRBV11-3 with TRBJ2-2; TRBD2 agrees at 12 bases. J was trimmed by 7 bases and V by 5 bases; bases with no gene match: 8. CDR1 is SGHNT, CDR2 YENEEA, per germline. The CDR3 has 16 amino acids. The CDR3 reads CASSNPTSGSGGELFF. CDR3 sequence (DNA): TGTGCCAGCAGCAATCCGACTAGCGGGAGTGGCGGGGAGCTGTTTTTT.

This chain joins TRBV10-3 and TRBJ2-3; the match to TRBD1 covers 12 bases. The CDR3 length is 19 residues. Germline V lookup: CDR1 ENHRY, CDR2 SYGVKD. J gave up 5 bases and V 0 bases, and 12 bases lay outside the gene matches. The CDR3 here is CAISESTSRGTGGKDTQYF. The CDR3 DNA reads TGTGCCATCAGTGAGTCAACTAGTCGTGGGACAGGGGGCAAAGATACGCAGTATTTT.

V is TRBV5-4 and J is TRBJ2-3; 8 bases are a match to TRBD2. Germline V gene lookup returns CDR1 SGHNT and CDR2 YYREEE (reference sequence). V lost 4 bases, J lost 4 bases, and 8 bases stayed unmatched. This CDR3 comprises 15 residues. The CDR3 sequence: CASSIGLAEADTQYF. CDR3 nucleotide sequence: TGTGCCAGCAGCATAGGACTAGCAGAGGCAGATACGCAGTATTTT. Full variable domain (remainder filled in from reference TRBV5-4 and TRBJ2-3): ETGVTQSPTHLIKTRGQQVTLRCSSQSGHNTVSWYQQALGQGPQFIFQYYREEENGRGNFPPRFSGLQFPNYSSELNVNALELDDSALYLCASSIGLAEADTQYFGPGTRLTVL.

The chain is built from TRBV29-1 and TRBJ2-1; a possible D gene is TRBD1 (6 bases). V was pared by 7 bases and J by 4 bases, with 11 bases between. Germline V lookup: CDR1 SQVTM, CDR2 ANQGSEA. The CDR3 spans 12 residues. This chain's CDR3 is CSGRRGYNEQFF. The CDR3, as DNA: TGCAGCGGGAGAAGGGGGTACAATGAGCAGTTCTTC.

The rearrangement links TRBV7-9 to TRBJ2-5; TRBD1 matches at 12 bases. Germline CDR1 is SEHNR and CDR2 is FQNEAQ (reference sequence). Trimming removed 5 bases from V and 5 bases from J; junction bases left unmatched: 6. The CDR3 contains 15 residues. The CDR3 DNA sequence: TGTGCCAGCAGCCTGGGACAGGGGGCGCCGGAGACCCAGTACTTC. Residues: CASSLGQGAPETQYF.

This sequence joins TRBV7-9 and TRBJ2-7; no definite D call. The V and J ends lost 5 bases and 3 bases respectively, with 5 bases between them. Germline V CDR1 and CDR2: SEHNR, FQNEAQ (reference sequence). There are 11 residues in the CDR3. CDR3 bases: TGTGCCAGCAGCGAGAGCTACGAGCAGTACTTC. This gives the protein CASSESYEQYF.

This clone came up once. The chain employs TRBV25-1 and TRBJ2-7, with D unresolved. Per the germline V gene, CDR1 is MGHDK and CDR2 is SYGVNS. The V end was cut by 2 bases, the J end by 1 base, with 9 bases between. The CDR3 has 14 residues. The CDR3 coding sequence is TGTGCCAGCAGTGAAATGGGAAAATCCTACGAGCAGTACTTC. Its protein product is CASSEMGKSYEQYF.

The chain joins TRBV2 to TRBJ2-7, with 9 bases matching TRBD2. CDR1 and CDR2 from the germline V gene are SNHLY and FYNNEI. Trimming removed 3 bases from V and 7 bases from J; junction bases left unmatched: 13. The CDR3 extends over 16 amino acids. The CDR3 is CASSEGSSGSSREQYF. The CDR3 DNA sequence: TGTGCCAGCAGTGAGGGGAGTAGCGGGAGTTCGAGAGAGCAGTACTTC. Full variable domain (missing parts from reference TRBV2 and TRBJ2-7): EPEVTQTPSHQVTQMGQEVILRCVPISNHLYFYWYRQILGQKVEFLVSFYNNEISEKSEIFDDQFSVERPDGSNFTLKIRSTKLEDSAMYFCASSEGSSGSSREQYFGPGTRLTVT.

The V gene is TRBV7-3, the J gene TRBJ2-2; 8 bases agree with TRBD1. This CDR3 has 16 residues. The V and J ends lost 4 bases and 6 bases, in that order; junction bases with no gene match: 10. The germline CDR1 and CDR2 sequences are SGHTA and FQGTGA. CDR3 in amino acids: CASSSPGQGAAGELFF. DNA for the CDR3: TGTGCCAGCAGCTCCCCTGGACAGGGAGCGGCCGGGGAGCTGTTTTTT.

This clone was seen a few times. A clone one base away is much larger, so this may be a read error. The identical CDR3 is also encoded by other nucleotide sequences in the sample. The chain has TRBV30 and TRBJ1-2; 9 nucleotides align to TRBD1. The CDR3 consists of 14 residues. The germline CDR1 and CDR2 sequences are GTSNPN and SVGIG (reference sequence). CDR3 amino acids: CAWRWTGAGYGYTF. The CDR3 DNA sequence: TGTGCCTGGAGGTGGACAGGGGCGGGCTATGGCTACACATTC.

The chain combines TRBV11-1 with TRBJ2-5; unclear D gene. The CDR3 sequence is 12 residues long. The V and J ends lost 8 bases and 5 bases respectively, with 12 bases between them. Germline V lookup: CDR1 SGHAT, CDR2 FQDESV (reference sequence). The DNA of the CDR3 is TGTGCCAGCTCGACTTTTGAGGAGACCCAGTACTTC. Residues: CASSTFEETQYF.

The CDR3 protein is CASSRAAPPYEQYF. The CDR3 DNA reads TGTGCCAGCAGCCGAGCGGCCCCGCCGTACGAGCAGTACTTC. The gene calls are TRBV7-2 and TRBJ2-7, with D perhaps matching TRBD2 (5 bases). V lost 5 bases, J lost 4 bases, and 15 bases lay in between. The CDR3 covers 14 residues. Germline CDR1 reads SGHTA; CDR2 reads FQGNSA.

In DNA, the CDR3 is TGTGCCAGCAGCCGGGATCTAAGCTCTGGAAACACCATATATTTT. This encodes CASSRDLSSGNTIYF. This chain links TRBV7-2 with TRBJ1-3; D unclear. Germline CDR1 reads SGHTA; CDR2 reads FQGNSA. V lost 5 bases and J lost 0, with 11 bases in between. The CDR3 has 15 amino acids.

The chain joins TRBV5-1 to TRBJ1-2; TRBD1 matches 8 bases. The junction had 6 bases not matched to a gene; V was cut back by 0 bases and J by 5 bases. Germline V gene lookup returns CDR1 SGHRS and CDR2 YFSETQ. The CDR3 loop spans 15 amino acids. CDR3 DNA sequence: TGCGCCAGCAGCTTGGATTTCACAGGGGGGTATGGCTACACCTTC. It codes for CASSLDFTGGYGYTF. Supplemented by reference TRBV5-1 and TRBJ1-2, the full variable domain reads KAGVTQTPRYLIKTRGQQVTLSCSPISGHRSVSWYQQTPGQGLQFLFEYFSETQRNKGNFPGRFSGRQFSNSRSEMNVSTLELGDSALYLCASSLDFTGGYGYTFGSGTRLTVV.

The rearrangement joins TRBV5-1 to TRBJ2-5, with 7 bases aligning to TRBD2. CDR3 length: 15 residues. Germline V CDR1 and CDR2: SGHRS, YFSETQ. Losses at the gene ends were 0 bases for V and 3 bases for J; bases not matched to a gene: 5. The CDR3 protein is CASSLAGRHEETQYF. The CDR3 nucleotides read TGCGCCAGCAGCTTGGCCGGGAGGCACGAAGAGACCCAGTACTTC.

J is TRBJ2-7 and V is TRBV29-1; the match to TRBD1 covers 9 bases. CDR3 length equals 13 residues. With V trimmed by 6 bases and J by 3 bases, 6 bases remained unmatched. From germline, CDR1 is SQVTM and CDR2 ANQGSEA. Here the CDR3 reads CSVGKGQGYEQYF. As DNA, the CDR3 is TGCAGCGTGGGAAAGGGACAGGGCTACGAGCAGTACTTC.

Regarding this clone: This likely traces to a read error, being one base from a far larger clone. CDR3 residues: CASSEVTEQHF. DNA of the CDR3: TGTGCCAGCAGTGAAGTGACCGAGCAGCACTTC. The V and J genes are TRBV2 and TRBJ2-5, with D unclear. Germline V gene data show CDR1 as SNHLY and CDR2 as FYNNEI. The CDR3 is 11 residues long.